The 2 T cell receptor beta chains below come from one sample, sequenced in a study of a mutant IDH1 vaccine in newly diagnosed glioma. TCRdb's copy holds only in-frame clones and misses some; the assay was immunoSEQ multiplex PCR. This sample has roughly 40,000 clones; 90% to 95% occur once, and the top ten carry around 2.5%. These receptors' targets are unknown. Time point specified: week 5, during vaccination. Each dose of the vaccine consisted of 300 ug of mutant IDH1 20-mer peptide, with topical imiquimod. The starting material was PBMCs, obtained from a glioma patient whose treatment included an IDH1 peptide vaccine. The source is a man aged 50-59 years with glioma.

This clone has a single count. This chain joins TRBV9 and TRBJ1-6; D is unclear. CDR1 SGDLS and CDR2 YYNGEE come from the germline V gene. With 4 bases removed from V and 6 bases from J, the gap between germline ends came to 11 bases. The CDR3 runs 14 residues. This CDR3 reads CASSPDGSNSPLHF. The DNA for the CDR3 is TGTGCCAGCAGCCCGGACGGAAGTAATTCACCCCTCCACTTT. The whole variable domain, remainder taken from reference TRBV9 and TRBJ1-6, is DSGVTQTPKHLITATGQRVTLRCSPRSGDLSVYWYQQSLDQGLQFLIQYYNGEERAKGNILERFSAQQFPDLHSELNLSSLELGDSALYFCASSPDGSNSPLHFGNGTRLTVT.

J is TRBJ2-4 and V is TRBV28; D ambiguous. The V gene lost 5 bases and the J gene lost 10 bases, with 15 bases spanning the gap. In germline, CDR1 is MDHEN, CDR2 SYDVKM. The CDR3 runs to 13 residues. CDR3 region: CASSRPSLRIQYF. CDR3 bases: TGTGCCAGCAGTCGCCCCTCTTTACGAATTCAGTACTTC.